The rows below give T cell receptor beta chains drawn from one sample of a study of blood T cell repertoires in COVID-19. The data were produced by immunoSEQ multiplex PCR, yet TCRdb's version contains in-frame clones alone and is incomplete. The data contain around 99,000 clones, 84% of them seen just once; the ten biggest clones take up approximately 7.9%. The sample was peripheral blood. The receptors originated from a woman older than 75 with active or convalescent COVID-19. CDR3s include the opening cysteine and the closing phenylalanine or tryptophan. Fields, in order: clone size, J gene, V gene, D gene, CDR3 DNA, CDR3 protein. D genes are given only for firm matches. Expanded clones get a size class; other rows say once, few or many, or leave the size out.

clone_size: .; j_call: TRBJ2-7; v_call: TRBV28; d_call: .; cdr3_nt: TGTGCCAGCAAGGAGGGGGCTAGCCACGAGCAGTACTTC; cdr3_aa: CASKEGASHEQYF
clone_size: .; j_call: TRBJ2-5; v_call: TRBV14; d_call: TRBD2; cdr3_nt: TGTGCCAGCAGCCAAGGGCTCGCGGGAGTGAAGAGGGAGACCCAGTACTTC; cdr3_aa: CASSQGLAGVKRETQYF
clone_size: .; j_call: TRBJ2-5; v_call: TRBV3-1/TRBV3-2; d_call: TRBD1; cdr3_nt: TGTGCCAGCAGCCGCGAGACAGGGTACTATCGGACCCAGTACTTC; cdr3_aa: CASSRETGYYRTQYF
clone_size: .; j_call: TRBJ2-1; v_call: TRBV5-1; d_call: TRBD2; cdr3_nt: TGCGCCAGCAGCCCCAGCGGGAATTACAATGAGCAGTTCTTC; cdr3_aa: CASSPSGNYNEQFF
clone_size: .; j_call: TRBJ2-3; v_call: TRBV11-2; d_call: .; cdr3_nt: TGTGCCAGCAGCTCTCCTTCGACTTACCTCACAGATACGCAGTATTTT; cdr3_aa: CASSSPSTYLTDTQYF
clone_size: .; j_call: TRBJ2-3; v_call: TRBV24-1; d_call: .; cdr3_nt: TGTGCCACCAGTGATTTTACGAAAGGGGCAGATACGCAGTATTTT; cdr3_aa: CATSDFTKGADTQYF
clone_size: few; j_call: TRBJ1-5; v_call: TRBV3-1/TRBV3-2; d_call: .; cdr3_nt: TGTGCCAGCAGCCAAGTTGGAGTGAATCAGCCCCAGCATTTT; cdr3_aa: CASSQVGVNQPQHF
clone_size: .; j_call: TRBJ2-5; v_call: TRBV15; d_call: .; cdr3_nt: TGTGCCACCAGCAGAGGTGCTAGCTCCCGCCCCCAGTACTTC; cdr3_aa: CATSRGASSRPQYF
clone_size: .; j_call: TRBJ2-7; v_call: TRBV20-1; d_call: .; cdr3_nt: TGCAGTGCTAGAGCATCCTACGAGCAGTACTTC; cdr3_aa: CSARASYEQYF
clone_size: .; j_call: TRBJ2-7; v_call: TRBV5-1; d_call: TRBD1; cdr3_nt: TGCGCCAGCAGCTTGGGCCCGACAGGGGGCAATTACGAGCAGTACTTC; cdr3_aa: CASSLGPTGGNYEQYF
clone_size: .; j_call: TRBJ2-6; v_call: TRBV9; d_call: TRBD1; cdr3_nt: TGTGCCAGCAGACAGGGGGCCGGGGCCAACGTCCTGACTTTC; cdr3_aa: CASRQGAGANVLTF
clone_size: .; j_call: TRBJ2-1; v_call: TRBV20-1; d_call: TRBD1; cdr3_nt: TGCAGATCCAGGGGGCTGTGTGAGCAGTTCTTC; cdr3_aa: CRSRGLCEQFF
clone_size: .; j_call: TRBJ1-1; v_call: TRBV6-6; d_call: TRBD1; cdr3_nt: TGTGCCAGCATCGTACCTCGGACAGGGCGAGGTGCTGAAGCTTTCTTT; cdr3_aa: CASIVPRTGRGAEAFF
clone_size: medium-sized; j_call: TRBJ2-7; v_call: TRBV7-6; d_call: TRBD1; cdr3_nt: TGTGCCAGCAGCTCTACCCGGGACAGCTCCTACGAGCAGTACTTC; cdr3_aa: CASSSTRDSSYEQYF
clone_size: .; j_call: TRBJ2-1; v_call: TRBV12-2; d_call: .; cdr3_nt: TGTGCAAGTCGCTCCCGTAGCGGGCCTTCGGGGAATGAGCAGTTCTTC; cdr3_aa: CASRSRSGPSGNEQFF
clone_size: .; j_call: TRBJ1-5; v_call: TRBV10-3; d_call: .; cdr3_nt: TGTGCCATCAGTGAGTCACCCTGGAGGGAAGGCAATCAGCCCCAGCATTTT; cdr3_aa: CAISESPWREGNQPQHF
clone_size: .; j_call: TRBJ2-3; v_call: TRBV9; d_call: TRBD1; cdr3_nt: TGTGCCAGCAGCGAACCAGGGGGCACGGGGACAGATACGCAGTATTTT; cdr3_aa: CASSEPGGTGTDTQYF
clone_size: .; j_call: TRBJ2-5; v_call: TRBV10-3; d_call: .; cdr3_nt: TGTGCCACCCAAGGTTACGATGGGAGGGAGACCCAGTACTTC; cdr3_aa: CATQGYDGRETQYF
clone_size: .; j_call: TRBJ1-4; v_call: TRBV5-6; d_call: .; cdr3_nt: TGTGCCAGCAGCTTAGGACCTAACGGGAAGGAAAAACTGTTTTTT; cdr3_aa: CASSLGPNGKEKLFF
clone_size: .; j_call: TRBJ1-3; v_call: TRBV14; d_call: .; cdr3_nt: TGTGCCAGCAGCTCCCTAGGCCTGTCCTCTGGAAACACCATATATTTT; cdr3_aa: CASSSLGLSSGNTIYF
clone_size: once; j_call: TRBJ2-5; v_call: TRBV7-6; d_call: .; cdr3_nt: TGTGCCAGCAGCCTAGTCCTCGGGGAGACCCAGTACTTC; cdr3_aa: CASSLVLGETQYF
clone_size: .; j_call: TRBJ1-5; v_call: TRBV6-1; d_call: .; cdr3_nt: TGTGCCAGCAGTGAAAATACGGGACAGCCCCAGCATTTT; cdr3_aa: CASSENTGQPQHF
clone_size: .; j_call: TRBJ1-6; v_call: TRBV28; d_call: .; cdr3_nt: TGTGCCAGCAGGGGGGGAGGTAGTAATTCACCCCTCCACTTT; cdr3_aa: CASRGGGSNSPLHF
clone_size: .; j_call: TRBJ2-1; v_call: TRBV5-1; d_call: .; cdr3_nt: TGCGCCAGCAGCTTCTTGGGAGACGGCAATGAGCAGTTCTTC; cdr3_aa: CASSFLGDGNEQFF
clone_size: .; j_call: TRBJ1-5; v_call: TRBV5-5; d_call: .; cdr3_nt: TGTGCCAGCAGCTTGAGAGGGATTAGCAATCAGCCCCAGCATTTT; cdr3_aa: CASSLRGISNQPQHF
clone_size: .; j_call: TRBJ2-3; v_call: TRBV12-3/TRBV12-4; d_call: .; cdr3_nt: TGTGCCAGCAGTTTATTTGTGGGAGTGGAGGAGTATTTT; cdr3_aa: CASSLFVGVEEYF
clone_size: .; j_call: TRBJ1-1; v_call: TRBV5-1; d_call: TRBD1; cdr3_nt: TGCGCCAGCAGCCTCCCACAGGGGATGAACACTGAAGCTTTCTTT; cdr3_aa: CASSLPQGMNTEAFF
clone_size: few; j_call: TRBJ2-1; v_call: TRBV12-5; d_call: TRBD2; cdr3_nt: TGTGCTAGTGGACGAAGCGGGAGAGCCTACAATGAGCAGTTCTTC; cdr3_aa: CASGRSGRAYNEQFF
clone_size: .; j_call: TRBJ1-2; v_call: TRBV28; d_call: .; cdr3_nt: TGTGCCAGCAGCCCTTCGGGGGGCGTAGGGAACTATGGCTACACCTTC; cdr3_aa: CASSPSGGVGNYGYTF
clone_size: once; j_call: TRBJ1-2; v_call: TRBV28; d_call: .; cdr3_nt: TGTGCCAGCAGTGCAGGGGTCTATGGCTACACCTTC; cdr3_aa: CASSAGVYGYTF
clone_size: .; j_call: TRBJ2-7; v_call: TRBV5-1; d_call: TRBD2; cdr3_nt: TGCGCCAGCAGTCGGGCCCTAGCGGACGAGCAGTACTTC; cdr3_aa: CASSRALADEQYF
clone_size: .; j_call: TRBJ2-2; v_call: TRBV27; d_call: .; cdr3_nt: TGTGCCAGCAGTTTATCGAAACAGGGGGGGGCCGGGGAGCTGTTTTTT; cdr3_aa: CASSLSKQGGAGELFF
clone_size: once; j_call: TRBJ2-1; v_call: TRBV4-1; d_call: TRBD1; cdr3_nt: TGCGCCAGCAGCCGCCCAGGGGGCAACTACAATGAGCAGTTCTTC; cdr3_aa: CASSRPGGNYNEQFF
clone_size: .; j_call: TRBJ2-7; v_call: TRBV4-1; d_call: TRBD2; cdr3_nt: TGCGCCAGCAGCCAACAGACTAGCGGTTCCTACGAGCAGTACTTC; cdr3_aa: CASSQQTSGSYEQYF
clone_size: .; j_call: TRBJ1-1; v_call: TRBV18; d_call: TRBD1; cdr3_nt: TGTGCCAGCTCACCACGACAGGGGGCGAGAGAGACCTATGAAGCTTTCTTT; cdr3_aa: CASSPRQGARETYEAFF
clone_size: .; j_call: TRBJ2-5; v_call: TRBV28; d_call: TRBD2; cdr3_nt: TGTGCCAGCAGTTCACTAGCGGGAGGGGTGGAGACCCAGTACTTC; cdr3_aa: CASSSLAGGVETQYF
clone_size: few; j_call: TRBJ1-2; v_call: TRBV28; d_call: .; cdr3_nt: TGTGCCAGCAGGCCCCCAGGGGCGCGTGGCTACACCTTC; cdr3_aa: CASRPPGARGYTF
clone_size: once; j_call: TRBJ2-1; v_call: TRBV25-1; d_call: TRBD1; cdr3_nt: TGTGCCAGCAGTGACCCCGGGACAGGGAACAATGAGCAGTTCTTC; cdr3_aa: CASSDPGTGNNEQFF
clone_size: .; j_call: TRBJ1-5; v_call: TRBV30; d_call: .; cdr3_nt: TGTGCCTGGAGTGTGTACAATCAGCCCCAGCATTTT; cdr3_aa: CAWSVYNQPQHF
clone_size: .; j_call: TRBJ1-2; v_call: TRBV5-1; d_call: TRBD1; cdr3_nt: TGCGCCAGCAGCTTGGGACAGGGGTTGGGCTACACCTTC; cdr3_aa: CASSLGQGLGYTF
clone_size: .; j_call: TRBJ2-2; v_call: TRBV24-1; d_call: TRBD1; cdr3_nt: TGTGCCACCAGTGAGGGACAGCACACCGGGGAGCTGTTTTTT; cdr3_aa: CATSEGQHTGELFF
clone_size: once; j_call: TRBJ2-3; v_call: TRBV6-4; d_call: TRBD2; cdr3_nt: TGTGCCAGCAGTGGAGGACTAGCGGGAGGAGATACGCAGTATTTT; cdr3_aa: CASSGGLAGGDTQYF
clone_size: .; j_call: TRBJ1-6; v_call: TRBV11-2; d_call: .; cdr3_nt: TGTGCCAGCAGCTTAGATTGGGCAGGGAATTCACCCCTCCACTTT; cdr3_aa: CASSLDWAGNSPLHF
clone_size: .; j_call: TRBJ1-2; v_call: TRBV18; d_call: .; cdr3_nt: TGTGCCAGCTCTGGGTCTGGGGAGAGCTATGGCTACACCTTC; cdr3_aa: CASSGSGESYGYTF
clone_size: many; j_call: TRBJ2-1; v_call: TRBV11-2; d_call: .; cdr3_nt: TGTGCCAGCAGCCACGTAATGGCGGGACTGCTATACAATGAGCAGTTCTTC; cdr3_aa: CASSHVMAGLLYNEQFF
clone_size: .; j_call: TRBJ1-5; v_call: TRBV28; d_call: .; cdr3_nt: TGTGCCAGCAGCCTACAGGGAGGGCCCAATCAGCCCCAGCATTTT; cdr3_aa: CASSLQGGPNQPQHF
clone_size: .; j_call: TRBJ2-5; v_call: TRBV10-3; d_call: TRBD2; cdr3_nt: TGTGCCATCAGTGAAATGGCGGGGGTACAAGAGACCCAGTACTTC; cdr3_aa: CAISEMAGVQETQYF
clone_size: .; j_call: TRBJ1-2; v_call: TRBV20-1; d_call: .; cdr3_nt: TGCAGTGCTAGAGTTGCAGGTGGCTACACCTTC; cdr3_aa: CSARVAGGYTF
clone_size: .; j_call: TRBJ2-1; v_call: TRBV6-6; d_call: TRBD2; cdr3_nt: TGTGCCAGCAGTTACTCCTCTAGCGGGAGGGCCGTTGAGCAGTTCTTC; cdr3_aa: CASSYSSSGRAVEQFF
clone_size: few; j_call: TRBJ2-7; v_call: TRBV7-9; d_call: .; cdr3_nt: TGTGCCAGCAGCCTAGGATTCGGCGAGCAGTACTTC; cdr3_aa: CASSLGFGEQYF
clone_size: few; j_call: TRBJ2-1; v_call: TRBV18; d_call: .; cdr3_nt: TGTGCCAGCTCACCACCGGGGGGTGAGCAGTTCTTC; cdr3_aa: CASSPPGGEQFF